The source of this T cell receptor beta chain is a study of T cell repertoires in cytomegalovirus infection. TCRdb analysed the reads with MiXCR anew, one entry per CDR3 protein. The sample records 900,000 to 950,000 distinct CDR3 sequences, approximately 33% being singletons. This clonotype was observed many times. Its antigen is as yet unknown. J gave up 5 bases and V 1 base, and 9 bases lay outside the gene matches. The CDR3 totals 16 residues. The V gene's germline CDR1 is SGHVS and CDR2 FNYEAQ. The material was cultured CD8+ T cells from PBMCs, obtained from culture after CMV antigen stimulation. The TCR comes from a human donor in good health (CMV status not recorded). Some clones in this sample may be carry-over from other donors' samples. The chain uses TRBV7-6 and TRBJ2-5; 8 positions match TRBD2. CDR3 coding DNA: TGTGCCAGCAGCTTAGATTCGGGGGGGCCGCGGGAGACCCAGTACTTC. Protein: CASSLDSGGPRETQYF.